This TCR beta chain was recorded in a study of blood T cell repertoires in COVID-19. J gave up 5 bases and V 2 bases, and 5 bases lay outside the gene matches. The CDR3 runs to 15 residues. In germline, CDR1 is SGHTA, CDR2 FQGNSA. The repertoire was sequenced with immunoSEQ multiplex PCR; TCRdb's copy has only in-frame clones and lacks some. Here the sample spans 57,000 or so clones, about three quarters being singletons. The V gene is TRBV7-2, the J gene TRBJ2-2, with 7 bases aligning to TRBD1. Sequencing used peripheral blood. The TCR was taken from a man aged 45-60 years with active or convalescent COVID-19. The CDR3 sequence is CASSLLGGHTGELFF. In DNA form, the CDR3 reads TGTGCCAGCAGCTTACTAGGGGGCCATACCGGGGAGCTGTTTTTT. The full variable domain, rest sourced from reference TRBV7-2 and TRBJ2-2, is GAGVSQSPSNKVTEKGKDVELRCDPISGHTALYWYRQSLGQGLEFLIYFQGNSAPDKSGLPSDRFSAERTGGSVSTLTIQRTQQEDSAVYLCASSLLGGHTGELFFGEGSRLTVL.